This T cell receptor (beta chain) was sequenced in a study of T cells expressing NK-cell markers. The overall study: From sorted CD3+CD56+NKG2C+, CD3+CD56+NKG2C- and CD3+CD56-NKG2C+ T cells came the TCR beta repertoires.

TCRdb re-called the 5' RACE reads and gives one entry per CDR3 protein, without DNA. This repertoire includes 130,000 to 150,000 distinct CDR3 sequences. The sequencing input was blood T cells: a sorted CD56 or NKG2C T cell subset, CD4+ or CD8+ T cells, or bulk PBMC T cells (not recorded which). The TCR originated in a young man in good health.

Here the CDR3 reads CASTASYEQYF. The chain is built from TRBV6-2 or TRBV6-3 and TRBJ2-7. The germline gives CDR1 MNHEY, CDR2 SVGEGT. CDR3 length: 11 residues.